The sequence of this T cell receptor (beta chain) was determined in a study of T cells after posttransplantation cyclophosphamide. Method: immunoSEQ multiplex PCR; TCRdb's copy keeps in-frame clones and lacks some. This sample comprises about 15,000 clones, none seen once only. Busulfan-fludarabine conditioning, marrow transplant, and cyclophosphamide on days +3 and +4 were administered. As concerns this clone: Its antigen remains unidentified.

This CDR3 comprises 18 residues. Trimming took off 1 base at V and 0 bases at J, with 20 bases between the two ends. Germline V lookup: CDR1 SGHRS, CDR2 YFSETQ. Study findings and constraints: Donor-recipient repertoire similarity was low at 1-2 months, rising over year one.

The specimen was PBMCs, collected approximately 1,200 days after allogeneic stem cell transplant with posttransplant cyclophosphamide. The clonotype was recovered from a female patient aged 35 to 55 who received an allogeneic stem cell transplant from a related donor, was CMV-positive, and had no GVHD. Some of the T cells might come from the graft donor. The V gene is TRBV5-1, the J gene TRBJ2-7, with D possibly matching TRBD1 (7 bases). The CDR3 region has the DNA TGCGCCAGCAGCTTGAAGGTCGGGCCGCAGGGGGGCTCCTACGAGCAGTACTTC. Amino acid sequence: CASSLKVGPQGGSYEQYF.